The rows below give T cell receptor beta chains drawn from one sample of a study of T-cell reconstitution after alpha-beta-depleted transplantation in children. TCRdb fed the PCR reads into MiXCR, producing one record per CDR3 protein. The table lists over 85,000 distinct CDR3 sequences, approximately 8% of them singletons. This material consisted of PBMCs, taken before TCRalphabeta/CD19-depleted stem cell transplant. Receptors originate from a boy aged 2-15 years with acute lymphoblastic leukemia, due to receive a stem cell transplant. CDR3s leave out the opening cysteine and the closing phenylalanine or tryptophan. Part of the rows lack a size; the others show once, few, many or a class for expanded clones.

clone size | V gene | CDR3 protein
few | TRBV20-1 | SAPRTSGSYEQY
few | TRBV7-2 | ASSFLTGGEQY
many | TRBV6-1 | ASFQGPLNEKLF
many | TRBV7-2 | ASSLAPSTRVGGYT
many | TRBV20-1 | SATGYGNTIY
few | TRBV20-1 | SAVAGETYNEQF
many | TRBV5-1 | ASSVTSGVIGEQF
- | TRBV12-3/TRBV12-4 | ASSPLGQGAAQPQH
large | TRBV9 | ASSVASPRETQY
few | TRBV20-1 | SARGQTGLSTDTQY
many | TRBV7-2 | ASSLDSPSYNEQF
once | TRBV5-1 | ASRWGTGGYGYT
medium-sized | TRBV29-1 | SVPRSHYGYT
few | TRBV5-1 | ASSFDDTLGETQY
many | TRBV7-9 | ASSLYLGTQY
many | TRBV4-1 | ASSQDLVAGGRETQY
many | TRBV5-1 | ASSATKGGETQY
few | TRBV7-2 | ASSSTHYDGEF
- | TRBV20-1 | SARGTYGYT
- | TRBV12-1 | ASSSTQGDTEAF
many | TRBV7-3 | ASSPDSMWDEQF
many | TRBV12-3/TRBV12-4 | ASSSEGIRANEQF
many | TRBV28 | ASSFQARKNYGYT
few | TRBV4-2 | ASSQDENSGLATHNEQF
few | TRBV14 | ASSQGAANSPLH
few | TRBV7-6 | ASPAGGTDTQY
many | TRBV15 | ATSMDRNTEAF
few | TRBV3-1 | ASRPSSAGEQY
- | TRBV5-1 | ASSPIAGGPYEQF
many | TRBV7-2 | ASSLAGHSNYGYT
many | TRBV12-3/TRBV12-4 | ASSFYASGVYEQY
- | TRBV12-3/TRBV12-4 | ASSRGGRTEAF
few | TRBV20-1 | SARDETGLGNQPQH
- | TRBV6-5 | ASSSAGQGREKLF
few | TRBV7-9 | ASSLARMTEAF
many | TRBV11-2 | ASSSSSRSQPQH
- | TRBV12-3/TRBV12-4 | ASTFFTNTEAF
many | TRBV5-1 | ASSRQGSSYEQY
few | TRBV29-1 | SVEAVDPRLYEQY
- | TRBV23-1 | ASIPSGGNPIVSYEQY
many | TRBV7-9 | ASSFDRNSPLH
many | TRBV6-1 | ASSPTGGLYNEQF
- | TRBV6-4 | ASSPSGGAFEQF
many | TRBV11-2 | ASSLDHWGEGSYEQY
many | TRBV28 | ASTWAGGAKYNEQF
many | TRBV7-9 | ASSLQETTGELF
many | TRBV5-1 | ASSLEVGTGGSPLH
many | TRBV27 | ASSPFQGRSPLH
- | TRBV19 | ASRGRERLGVQNEQF